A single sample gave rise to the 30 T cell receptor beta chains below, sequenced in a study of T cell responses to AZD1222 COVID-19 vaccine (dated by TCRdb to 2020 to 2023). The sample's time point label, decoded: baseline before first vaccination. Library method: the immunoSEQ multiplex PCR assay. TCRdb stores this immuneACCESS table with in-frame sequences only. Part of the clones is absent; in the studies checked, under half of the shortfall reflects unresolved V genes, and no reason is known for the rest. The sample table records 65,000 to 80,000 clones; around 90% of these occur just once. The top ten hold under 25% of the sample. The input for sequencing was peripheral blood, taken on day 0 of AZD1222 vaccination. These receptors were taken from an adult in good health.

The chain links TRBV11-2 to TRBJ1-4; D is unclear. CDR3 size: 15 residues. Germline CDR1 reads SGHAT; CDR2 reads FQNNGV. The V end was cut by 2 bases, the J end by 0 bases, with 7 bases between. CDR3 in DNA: TGTGCCAGCAGCTTACATAGTGCAACTAATGAAAAACTGTTTTTT. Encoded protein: CASSLHSATNEKLFF.

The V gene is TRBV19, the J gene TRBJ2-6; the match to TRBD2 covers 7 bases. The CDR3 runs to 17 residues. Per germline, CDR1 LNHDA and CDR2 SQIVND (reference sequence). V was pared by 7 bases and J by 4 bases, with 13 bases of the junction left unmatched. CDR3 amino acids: CASTSMWGGSGANVLTF. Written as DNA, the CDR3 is TGTGCCAGTACCAGTATGTGGGGGGGTTCAGGGGCCAACGTCCTGACTTTC.

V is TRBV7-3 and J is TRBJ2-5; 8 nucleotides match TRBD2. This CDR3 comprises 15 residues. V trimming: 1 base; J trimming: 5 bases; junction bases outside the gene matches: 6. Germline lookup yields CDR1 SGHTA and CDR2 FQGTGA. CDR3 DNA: TGTGCCAGCAGCTTAAAGGCGGGAGGATGGGAGACCCAGTACTTC. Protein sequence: CASSLKAGGWETQYF.

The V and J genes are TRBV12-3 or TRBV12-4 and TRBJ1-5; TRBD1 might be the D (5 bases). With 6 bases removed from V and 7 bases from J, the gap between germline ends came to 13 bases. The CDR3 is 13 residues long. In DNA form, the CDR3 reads TGTGCCAGCAGGAGGGGTTCGGAGCAGCCCCAGCATTTT. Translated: CASRRGSEQPQHF.

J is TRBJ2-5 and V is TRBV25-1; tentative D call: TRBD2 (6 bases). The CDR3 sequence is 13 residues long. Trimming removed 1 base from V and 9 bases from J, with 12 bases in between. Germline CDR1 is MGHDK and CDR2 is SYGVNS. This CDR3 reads CASSESGLPPQYF. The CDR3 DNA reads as TGTGCCAGCAGTGAATCGGGACTCCCGCCCCAGTACTTC.

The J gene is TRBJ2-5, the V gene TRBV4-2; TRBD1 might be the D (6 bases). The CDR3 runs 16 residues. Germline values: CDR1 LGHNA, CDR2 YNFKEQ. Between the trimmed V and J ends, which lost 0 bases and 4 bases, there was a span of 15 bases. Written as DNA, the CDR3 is TGTGCCAGCAGCCAAGAAAGGGGGTGGGGGAGAGAGACCCAGTACTTC. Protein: CASSQERGWGRETQYF.

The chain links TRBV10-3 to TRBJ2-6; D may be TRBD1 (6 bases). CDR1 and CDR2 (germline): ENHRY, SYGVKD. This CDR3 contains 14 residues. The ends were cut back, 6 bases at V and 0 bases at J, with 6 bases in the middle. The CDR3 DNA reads TGTGCCATCAGGGGGGCCTCTGGGGCCAACGTCCTGACTTTC. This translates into CAIRGASGANVLTF.

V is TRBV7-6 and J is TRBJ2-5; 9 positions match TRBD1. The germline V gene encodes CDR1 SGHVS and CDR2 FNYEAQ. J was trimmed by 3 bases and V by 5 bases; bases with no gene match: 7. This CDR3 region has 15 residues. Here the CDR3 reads CASSRGTGHKETQYF. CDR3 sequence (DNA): TGTGCCAGCAGCCGGGGGACAGGGCATAAAGAGACCCAGTACTTC.

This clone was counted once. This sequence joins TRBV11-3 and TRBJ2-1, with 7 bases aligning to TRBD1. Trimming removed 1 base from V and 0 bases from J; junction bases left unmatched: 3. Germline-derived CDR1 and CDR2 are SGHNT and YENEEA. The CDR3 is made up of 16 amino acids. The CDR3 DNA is TGTGCCAGCAGCTTAGGGCAGGGGGTCTCCTACAATGAGCAGTTCTTC. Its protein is CASSLGQGVSYNEQFF.

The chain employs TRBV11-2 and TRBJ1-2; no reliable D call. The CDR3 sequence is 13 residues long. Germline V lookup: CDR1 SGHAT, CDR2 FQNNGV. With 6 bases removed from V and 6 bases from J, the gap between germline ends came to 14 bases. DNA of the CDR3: TGTGCCAGCAGTGTAGCCCCCAAGGATGGCTACACCTTC. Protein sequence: CASSVAPKDGYTF.

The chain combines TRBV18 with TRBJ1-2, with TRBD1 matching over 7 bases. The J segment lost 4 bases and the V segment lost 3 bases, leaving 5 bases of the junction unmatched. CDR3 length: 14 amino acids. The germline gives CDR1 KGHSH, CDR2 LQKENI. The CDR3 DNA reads TGTGCCAGCTCACCGGGGGACAGTAGCTATGGCTACACCTTC. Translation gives CASSPGDSSYGYTF.

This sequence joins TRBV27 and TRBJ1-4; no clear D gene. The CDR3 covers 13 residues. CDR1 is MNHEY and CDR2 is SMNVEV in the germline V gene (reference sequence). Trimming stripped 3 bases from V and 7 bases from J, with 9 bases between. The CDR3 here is CASSFREAEKLFF. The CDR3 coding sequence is TGTGCCAGCAGTTTTCGGGAGGCTGAAAAACTGTTTTTT. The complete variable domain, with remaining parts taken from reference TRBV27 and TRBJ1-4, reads EAQVTQNPRYLITVTGKKLTVTCSQNMNHEYMSWYRQDPGLGLRQIYYSMNVEVTDKGDVPEGYKVSRKEKRNFPLILESPSPNQTSLYFCASSFREAEKLFFGSGTQLSVL.

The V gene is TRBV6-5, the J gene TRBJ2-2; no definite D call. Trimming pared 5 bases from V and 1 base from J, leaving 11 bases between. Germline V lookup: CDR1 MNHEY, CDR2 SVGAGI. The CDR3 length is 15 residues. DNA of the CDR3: TGTGCCAGCAGTACCCCCGTTAAGAACACCGGGGAGCTGTTTTTT. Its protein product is CASSTPVKNTGELFF.

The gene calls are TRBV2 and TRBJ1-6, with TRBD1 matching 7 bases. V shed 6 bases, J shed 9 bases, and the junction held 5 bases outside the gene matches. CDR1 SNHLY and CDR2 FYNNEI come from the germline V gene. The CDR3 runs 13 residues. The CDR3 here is CASRDREVSPLHF. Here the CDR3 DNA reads TGTGCCAGCAGAGACAGGGAGGTTTCACCCCTCCACTTT.

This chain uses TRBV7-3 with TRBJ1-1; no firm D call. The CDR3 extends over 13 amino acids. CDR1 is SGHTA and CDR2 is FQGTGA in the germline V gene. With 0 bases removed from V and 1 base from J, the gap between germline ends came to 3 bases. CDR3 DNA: TGTGCCAGCAGCTTAACGGGGAACACTGAAGCTTTCTTT. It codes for CASSLTGNTEAFF.

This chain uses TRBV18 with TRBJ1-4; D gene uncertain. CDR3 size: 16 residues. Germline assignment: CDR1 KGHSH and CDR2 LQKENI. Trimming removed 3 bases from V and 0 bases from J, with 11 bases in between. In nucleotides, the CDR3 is TGTGCCAGCTCACCTCCGAGGCTTTCAACTAATGAAAAACTGTTTTTT. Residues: CASSPPRLSTNEKLFF.

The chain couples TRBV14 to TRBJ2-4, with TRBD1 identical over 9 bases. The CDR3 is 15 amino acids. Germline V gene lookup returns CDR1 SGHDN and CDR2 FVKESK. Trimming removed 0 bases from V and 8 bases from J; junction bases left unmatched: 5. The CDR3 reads CASSQDETGGDIQYF. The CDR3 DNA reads TGTGCCAGCAGCCAAGACGAGACAGGGGGGGACATTCAGTACTTC.

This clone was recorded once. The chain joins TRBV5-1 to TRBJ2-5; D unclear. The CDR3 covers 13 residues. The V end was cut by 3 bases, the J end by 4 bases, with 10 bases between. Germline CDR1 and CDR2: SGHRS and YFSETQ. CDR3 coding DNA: TGCGCCAGCAGCTCCGACCAGGCAGAGACCCAGTACTTC. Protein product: CASSSDQAETQYF. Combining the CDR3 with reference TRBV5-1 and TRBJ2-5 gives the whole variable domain KAGVTQTPRYLIKTRGQQVTLSCSPISGHRSVSWYQQTPGQGLQFLFEYFSETQRNKGNFPGRFSGRQFSNSRSEMNVSTLELGDSALYLCASSSDQAETQYFGPGTRLLVL.

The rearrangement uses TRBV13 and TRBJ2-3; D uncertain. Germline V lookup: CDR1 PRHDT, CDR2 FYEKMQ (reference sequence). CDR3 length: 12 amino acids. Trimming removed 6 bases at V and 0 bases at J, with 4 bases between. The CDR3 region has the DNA TGTGCCAGCAGTCTTAGCACAGATACGCAGTATTTT. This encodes CASSLSTDTQYF.

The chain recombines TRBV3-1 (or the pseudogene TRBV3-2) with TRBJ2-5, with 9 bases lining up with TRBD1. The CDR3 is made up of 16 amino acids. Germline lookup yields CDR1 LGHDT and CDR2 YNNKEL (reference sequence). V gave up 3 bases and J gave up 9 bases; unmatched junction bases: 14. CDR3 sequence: CASSHSPDRGLLSQYF. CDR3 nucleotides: TGTGCCAGCAGCCACTCCCCGGACAGGGGATTATTGTCCCAGTACTTC.

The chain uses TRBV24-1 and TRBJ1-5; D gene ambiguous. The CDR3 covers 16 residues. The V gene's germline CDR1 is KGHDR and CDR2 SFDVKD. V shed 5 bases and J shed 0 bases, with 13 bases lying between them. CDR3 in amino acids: CATSVLAILSNQPQHF. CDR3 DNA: TGTGCCACCAGTGTCCTAGCCATCCTTAGCAATCAGCCCCAGCATTTT.

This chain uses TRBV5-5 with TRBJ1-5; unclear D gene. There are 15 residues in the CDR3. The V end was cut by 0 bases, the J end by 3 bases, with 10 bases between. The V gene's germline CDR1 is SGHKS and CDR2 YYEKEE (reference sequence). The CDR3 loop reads CASSLVATHNQPQHF. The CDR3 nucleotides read TGTGCCAGCAGCTTGGTGGCCACACACAATCAGCCCCAGCATTTT.

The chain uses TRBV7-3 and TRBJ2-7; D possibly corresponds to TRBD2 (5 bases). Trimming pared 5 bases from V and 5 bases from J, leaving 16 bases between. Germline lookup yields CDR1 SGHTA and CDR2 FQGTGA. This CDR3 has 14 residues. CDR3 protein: CASSLPPSRDEQYF. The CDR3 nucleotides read TGTGCCAGCAGCCTTCCGCCGTCGCGGGACGAGCAGTACTTC.

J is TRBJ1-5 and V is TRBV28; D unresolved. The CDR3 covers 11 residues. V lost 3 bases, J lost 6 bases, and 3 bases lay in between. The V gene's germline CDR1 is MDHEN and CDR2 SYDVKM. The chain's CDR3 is CASSFGQPQHF. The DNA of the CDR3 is TGTGCCAGCAGTTTCGGTCAGCCCCAGCATTTT.

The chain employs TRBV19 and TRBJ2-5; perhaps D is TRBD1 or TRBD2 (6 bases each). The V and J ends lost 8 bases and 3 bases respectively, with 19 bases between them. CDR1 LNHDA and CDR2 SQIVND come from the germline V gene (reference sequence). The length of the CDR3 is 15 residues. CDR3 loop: CASAPGGAEEETQYF. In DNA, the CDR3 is TGTGCCAGTGCCCCCGGGGGCGCGGAAGAAGAGACCCAGTACTTC.

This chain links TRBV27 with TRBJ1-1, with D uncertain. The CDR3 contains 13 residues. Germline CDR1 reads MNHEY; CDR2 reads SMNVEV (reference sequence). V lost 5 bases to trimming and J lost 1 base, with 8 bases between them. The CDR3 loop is CASSVRGNTEAFF. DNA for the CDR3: TGTGCCAGCAGTGTCCGGGGGAACACTGAAGCTTTCTTT.

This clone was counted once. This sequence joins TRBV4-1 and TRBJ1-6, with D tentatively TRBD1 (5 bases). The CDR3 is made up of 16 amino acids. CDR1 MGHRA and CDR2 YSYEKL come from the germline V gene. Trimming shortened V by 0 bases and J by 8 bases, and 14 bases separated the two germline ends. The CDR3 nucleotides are TGCGCCAGCAGCCAAGATGGGGCCGGGGGTGATTCACCCCTCCACTTT. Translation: CASSQDGAGGDSPLHF.

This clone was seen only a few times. As DNA, the CDR3 is TGTGCCAGCAGCCAAGATTCGGCTAGCTCACGCTACGAGCAGTACTTC. Its protein is CASSQDSASSRYEQYF. This chain connects TRBV3-1 (or the pseudogene TRBV3-2) to TRBJ2-7, with TRBD2 as a possible D gene (5 bases). CDR3 length: 16 residues. The V gene lost 0 bases and the J gene lost 3 bases, with 15 bases spanning the gap. Germline loops: CDR1 LGHDT, CDR2 YNNKEL (reference sequence).

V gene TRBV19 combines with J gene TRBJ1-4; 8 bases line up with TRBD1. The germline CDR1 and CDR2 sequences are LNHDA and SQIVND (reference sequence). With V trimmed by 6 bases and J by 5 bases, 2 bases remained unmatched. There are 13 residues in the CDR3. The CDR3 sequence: CASSRDRNEKLFF. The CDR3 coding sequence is TGTGCCAGTAGCCGGGACAGGAATGAAAAACTGTTTTTT. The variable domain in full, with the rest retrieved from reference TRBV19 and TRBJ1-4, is DGGITQSPKYLFRKEGQNVTLSCEQNLNHDAMYWYRQDPGQGLRLIYYSQIVNDFQKGDIAEGYSVSREKKESFPLTVTSAQKNPTAFYLCASSRDRNEKLFFGSGTQLSVL.

The CDR3 reads CASSRPGGLGLVF. CDR3 DNA: TGTGCCAGCAGCAGACCCGGTGGGTTAGGTTTGGTCTTC. The J gene is TRBJ2-1, the V gene TRBV21-1. TRBV21-1 is a known pseudogene. The CDR3 totals 13 residues.